One sample yielded the 8 T cell receptor beta chains listed below, sequenced in a study of T cell changes during pregnancy in multiple sclerosis. TCRdb's copy holds only in-frame clones and misses some; the assay was immunoSEQ multiplex PCR. Of under 70,000 clones listed, roughly 94% are singletons. Material: CD8+ T cells from peripheral blood mononuclear cells, obtained after pregnancy. All receptors derive from a female donor with multiple sclerosis, enrolled in a pregnancy study.

The chain is built from TRBV10-3 and TRBJ2-5; D might be TRBD2 (5 bases). The V gene lost 1 base and the J gene lost 8 bases, with 14 bases spanning the gap. Germline assignment: CDR1 ENHRY and CDR2 SYGVKD. This CDR3 has 14 amino acids. CDR3 DNA: TGTGCCATCAGTGAGTACGGGGATTTGGAAACCCAGTACTTC. Translating it yields CAISEYGDLETQYF.

This clone was detected once. The chain couples TRBV5-5 to TRBJ2-7; 7 bases map to TRBD1. The ends lost 4 bases at V and 1 base at J; junction bases unmatched: 14. This CDR3 is built from 17 residues. The germline V gene encodes CDR1 SGHKS and CDR2 YYEKEE (reference sequence). This CDR3 reads CASSLDGTGTASYEQYF. The DNA of the CDR3 is TGTGCCAGCAGCCTTGACGGCACCGGGACAGCTTCCTACGAGCAGTACTTC.

This clone has just one count. The chain employs TRBV5-8 and TRBJ2-7, with a possible D match to TRBD1 (7 bases). Germline V gives CDR1 SGHTS, CDR2 YDEGEE. This CDR3 spans 16 amino acids. Trimming pared 1 base from V and 5 bases from J, leaving 19 bases between. CDR3 protein: CASSLFAGRGADEQYF. For the CDR3, the DNA is TGTGCCAGCAGCTTGTTTGCAGGCAGGGGGGCGGACGAGCAGTACTTC.

This chain links TRBV10-1 with TRBJ2-7; TRBD1 matches 10 bases. Germline V gives CDR1 WNHNN, CDR2 SYGVQD (reference sequence). The CDR3 sequence is 14 residues long. Trimming removed 5 bases from V and 4 bases from J; junction bases left unmatched: 5. The CDR3 nucleotides are TGCGCCAGCAGTATGACAGGGGGCGGATACGAGCAGTACTTC. Residues: CASSMTGGGYEQYF.

J is TRBJ2-2 and V is TRBV10-3; 10 bases are shared with TRBD1. From germline, CDR1 is ENHRY and CDR2 SYGVKD. The V and J ends lost 2 bases and 8 bases, in that order; junction bases with no gene match: 8. The CDR3 is made up of 16 amino acids. CDR3 sequence: CAISEPPGQGSGELFF. DNA for the CDR3: TGTGCCATCAGTGAGCCGCCGGGACAGGGGTCAGGGGAGCTGTTTTTT.

V gene TRBV7-9 combines with J gene TRBJ2-7, with D possibly being TRBD1 (8 bases). Trimming stripped 4 bases from V and 5 bases from J, with 21 bases between. Germline assignment: CDR1 SEHNR and CDR2 FQNEAQ (reference sequence). CDR3 length equals 16 residues. The CDR3 region is CASSSGDRGLPDEQYF. The CDR3 DNA reads TGTGCCAGCAGCTCCGGAGACAGGGGACTACCCGACGAGCAGTACTTC.

The rearrangement uses TRBV9 and TRBJ2-1; 12 bases are a match to TRBD2. With V trimmed by 5 bases and J by 3 bases, 6 bases remained unmatched. Germline CDR1 SGDLS, CDR2 YYNGEE. CDR3 length equals 16 residues. The CDR3 loop is CASSPGLAGNYNEQFF. DNA for the CDR3: TGTGCCAGCAGTCCAGGACTAGCGGGAAACTACAATGAGCAGTTCTTC. The full variable domain, its missing parts supplied by reference TRBV9 and TRBJ2-1, is DSGVTQTPKHLITATGQRVTLRCSPRSGDLSVYWYQQSLDQGLQFLIQYYNGEERAKGNILERFSAQQFPDLHSELNLSSLELGDSALYFCASSPGLAGNYNEQFFGPGTRLTVL.

The gene calls are TRBV4-1 and TRBJ2-3; 7 bases map to TRBD1. The junction had 5 bases not matched to a gene; V was cut back by 0 bases and J by 5 bases. CDR3 length: 15 amino acids. Per the germline V gene, CDR1 is MGHRA and CDR2 is YSYEKL. CDR3 nucleotides: TGCGCCAGCAGCCAAGAGGAGGACAGGCGAGATACGCAGTATTTT. Its translation: CASSQEEDRRDTQYF.